These T cell receptor beta chains were read from a single sample in a study of technical replicates of blood from several donors. Measured with immunoSEQ multiplex PCR; TCRdb has only the in-frame clones, and not every one. The sample holds 76,000 or so clones; 80% to 90% are singletons and the top ten take roughly 4.9%. The sample comprised PBMCs. These receptors were obtained from a human donor in good health. Some clones in this sample may be carry-over from other donors' samples. Both conserved end residues are part of each CDR3. Each record gives: CDR3 protein, CDR3 DNA, V gene, D gene, clone size, J gene. D genes are given only for firm matches. Rows may omit the clone size; those that give it use once, few, many or a size class.

CASTRSGVGGETQYF TGTGCCAGCACCCGAAGTGGGGTGGGGGGAGAGACCCAGTACTTC TRBV7-2 - - TRBJ2-5
CASSIPPPETNKNTEAFF TGTGCCAGTAGTATCCCACCTCCCGAGACTAACAAGAACACTGAAGCTTTCTTT TRBV19 - - TRBJ1-1
CASSSQLDGLSVQYF TGCGCCAGCAGCTCCCAGTTAGACGGGTTAAGTGTGCAGTATTTT TRBV5-1 - few TRBJ2-3
CASSLEGGTEAFF TGTGCCAGTAGTCTCGAGGGTGGCACTGAAGCTTTCTTT TRBV19 - - TRBJ1-1
CASSSRRYEQYF TGTGCCAGCAGCAGCAGGCGCTACGAGCAGTACTTC TRBV7-6 - once TRBJ2-7
CASSQDPGWDGYTF TGCGCCAGCAGCCAAGATCCCGGGTGGGATGGCTACACCTTC TRBV4-3 - - TRBJ1-2
CASSQAFREDTGELFF TGCGCCAGCAGCCAAGCGTTCAGGGAGGACACCGGGGAGCTGTTTTTT TRBV4-1 - - TRBJ2-2
CASSLGQPLYEQYF TGCGCCAGCAGCTTGGGACAGCCCCTGTACGAGCAGTACTTC TRBV5-1 - - TRBJ2-7
CASSTEEAGELFF TGTGCCAGCAGCACCGAAGAGGCCGGGGAGCTGTTTTTT TRBV7-7 - - TRBJ2-2
CACTSGLNQPQHF TGTGCCTGTACTTCGGGTCTCAATCAGCCCCAGCATTTT TRBV30 - - TRBJ1-5
CASSLGSEQFF TGTGCCAGCAGCTTGGGGAGTGAGCAGTTCTTC TRBV7-2 - - TRBJ2-1
CASTPRGSTDTQYF TGTGCCAGCACCCCCCGGGGAAGCACAGATACGCAGTATTTT TRBV6-4 - - TRBJ2-3
CASSGAGGKNIQYF TGTGCCAGCAGTGGAGCGGGAGGCAAAAACATTCAGTACTTC TRBV6-1 TRBD2 - TRBJ2-4
CASSFDSGVPAEQYF TGTGCCAGCAGCTTTGATTCGGGAGTACCGGCTGAGCAGTACTTC TRBV11-2 - - TRBJ2-7
CASSQRTGTRGDTQYF TGCGCCAGCAGCCAAAGAACCGGGACTAGGGGAGATACGCAGTATTTT TRBV4-1 TRBD2 - TRBJ2-3
CASSLVRTGDGYTF TGTGCCAGCAGCTTAGTTAGGACAGGGGACGGCTACACCTTC TRBV7-3 TRBD1 - TRBJ1-2
CSAGEGREQFF TGCAGTGCCGGGGAGGGGCGTGAGCAGTTCTTC TRBV20-1 TRBD2 - TRBJ2-1
CASSPRGGPVGTEAFF TGTGCCAGCAGCCCCCGGGGGGGGCCGGTAGGCACTGAAGCTTTCTTT TRBV9 - - TRBJ1-1
CASSSGGAEAFF TGTGCCAGCAGTTCAGGAGGGGCTGAAGCTTTCTTT TRBV6-6 - few TRBJ1-1
CASSLRPGTDTQYF TGTGCCAGCAGCTTGCGGCCTGGCACAGATACGCAGTATTTT TRBV11-3 - - TRBJ2-3
CASRAGGQGITSGYTF TGTGCCAGTAGGGCGGGAGGACAGGGGATTACTTCTGGCTACACCTTC TRBV19 TRBD1 - TRBJ1-2
CASTQGAGTQYF TGTGCCAGCACCCAGGGGGCGGGTACGCAGTATTTT TRBV6-6 TRBD1 - TRBJ2-3
CASSNRLPQETQYF TGTGCCAGCAGCAACCGACTACCTCAAGAGACCCAGTACTTC TRBV7-8 - - TRBJ2-5
CATSGTGARSSGNTIYF TGTGCCACCAGCGGAACAGGGGCGAGATCCTCTGGAAACACCATATATTTT TRBV15 TRBD1 - TRBJ1-3
CASSTLLAGGTGELFF TGTGCCAGCTCAACACTACTAGCGGGAGGTACCGGGGAGCTGTTTTTT TRBV18 TRBD2 - TRBJ2-2
CASSPFTDYTDTQYF TGTGCCAGCTCCCCCTTCACGGACTACACAGATACGCAGTATTTT TRBV18 - - TRBJ2-3
CASSLGYNEKLFF TGTGCCAGCAGCTTGGGTTATAATGAAAAACTGTTTTTT TRBV5-4 - - TRBJ1-4
CASSPPGQGNEAFF TGTGCCAGCAGTCCCCCGGGACAGGGGAATGAAGCTTTCTTT TRBV28 TRBD1 - TRBJ1-1
CASSRRAGELFF - TRBV7-8 - - TRBJ2-2
CASSQERNSPLHF TGCGCCAGCAGCCAAGAACGGAATTCACCCCTCCACTTT TRBV4-3 - - TRBJ1-6
CASSRPEETQYF TGTGCCAGCAGCCGCCCGGAGGAGACCCAGTACTTC TRBV5-4 - - TRBJ2-5
CASSETLTGSYNEQFF TGTGCCAGCAGCGAGACGTTGACAGGCTCCTACAATGAGCAGTTCTTC TRBV9 - - TRBJ2-1
CASSPEWNTGELFF TGTGCCAGCAGCCCTGAGTGGAACACCGGGGAGCTGTTTTTT TRBV6-4 - few TRBJ2-2
CASSLVGAGGRNEQFF TGTGCCAGCAGCTTAGTCGGCGCGGGAGGTCGCAATGAGCAGTTCTTC TRBV11-1 TRBD2 - TRBJ2-1
CASGPRDSRNTEAFF TGTGCTAGTGGTCCCCGGGACTCTAGGAACACTGAAGCTTTCTTT TRBV12-5 - - TRBJ1-1
CSVAPFSQETQYF TGCAGCGTTGCCCCCTTTAGCCAAGAGACCCAGTACTTC TRBV29-1 - once TRBJ2-5
CASSPRTSIRGSYEQYF TGTGCCAGCAGCCCCCGTACTAGCATCCGGGGGAGCTACGAGCAGTACTTC TRBV13 - - TRBJ2-7
CASSLFGTIYNEQFF TGTGCCAGCAGCTTATTCGGGACTATCTACAATGAGCAGTTCTTC TRBV11-2 TRBD2 - TRBJ2-1
CASTELAGAINEQFF TGCGCCAGCACCGAATTAGCGGGAGCTATCAATGAGCAGTTCTTC TRBV5-1 TRBD2 - TRBJ2-1
CASSPLRVRLRETQYF TGTGCCAGCAGTCCCCTCCGGGTGAGGCTTCGAGAGACCCAGTACTTC TRBV27 - - TRBJ2-5
CASSFWDSQETQYF TGTGCCAGCAGCTTTTGGGACTCTCAAGAGACCCAGTACTTC TRBV5-6 - once TRBJ2-5
CASSPRGNAWYNEQFF TGTGCCAGCAGCCCGCGCGGAAACGCGTGGTACAATGAGCAGTTCTTC TRBV7-9 - - TRBJ2-1
CASSPQTASNEKLFF TGTGCCAGCAGCCCCCAGACAGCGTCTAATGAAAAACTGTTTTTT TRBV9 - - TRBJ1-4
CASWDRDRVYEQYF TGTGCCAGCTGGGACCGGGACAGGGTGTACGAGCAGTACTTC TRBV6-1 TRBD1 - TRBJ2-7
CASSLVQTGTEAFF TGTGCCAGCAGCTTAGTGCAGACGGGGACTGAAGCTTTCTTT TRBV7-9 - - TRBJ1-1
CASSNSGGDYNEQFF TGTGCCAGCAGTAATAGCGGGGGAGACTACAATGAGCAGTTCTTC TRBV6-4 TRBD2 few TRBJ2-1
CASSYLLAGGYEQYF TGTGCCAGCAGCTACTTACTAGCGGGAGGCTACGAGCAGTACTTC TRBV7-9 TRBD2 - TRBJ2-7
CASSPLALRSYEQYF TGTGCCAGCAGTCCTCTAGCACTTCGCTCCTACGAGCAGTACTTC TRBV6-1 - - TRBJ2-7
CASSRDSNSGNTIYF TGTGCCAGCAGCCGCGACAGTAACTCTGGAAACACCATATATTTT TRBV7-2 - - TRBJ1-3
CASSIGLPDQGHEQYF TGTGCCAGTAGTATCGGGCTACCCGACCAGGGGCACGAGCAGTACTTC TRBV19 - - TRBJ2-7
CASSLATGSSYEQYF TGTGCCAGCAGCTTAGCGACAGGAAGCTCCTACGAGCAGTACTTC TRBV7-2 - - TRBJ2-7
CASRTETGSSYEQYF TGTGCCAGTAGGACCGAGACAGGGAGCTCCTACGAGCAGTACTTC TRBV19 TRBD1 - TRBJ2-7
CASSPSEIRGGTEAFF TGTGCCAGCTCACCATCGGAGATCCGAGGCGGCACTGAAGCTTTCTTT TRBV18 - few TRBJ1-1